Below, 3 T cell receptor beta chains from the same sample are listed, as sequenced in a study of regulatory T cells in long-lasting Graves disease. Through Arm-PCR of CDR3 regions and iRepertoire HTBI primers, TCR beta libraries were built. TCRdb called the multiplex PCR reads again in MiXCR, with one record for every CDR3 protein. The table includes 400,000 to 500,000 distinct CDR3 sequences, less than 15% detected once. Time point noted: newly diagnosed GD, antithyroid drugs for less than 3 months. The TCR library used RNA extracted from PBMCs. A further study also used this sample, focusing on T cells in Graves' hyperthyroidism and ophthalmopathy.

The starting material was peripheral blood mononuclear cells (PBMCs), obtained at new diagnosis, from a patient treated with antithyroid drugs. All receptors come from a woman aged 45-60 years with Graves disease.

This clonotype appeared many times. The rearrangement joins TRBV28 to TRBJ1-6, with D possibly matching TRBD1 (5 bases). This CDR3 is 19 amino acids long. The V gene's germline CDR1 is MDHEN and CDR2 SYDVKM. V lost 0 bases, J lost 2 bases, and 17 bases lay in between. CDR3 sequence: CASSLWALGVGAYNSPLHF. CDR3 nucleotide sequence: TGTGCCAGCAGTTTATGGGCACTGGGGGTAGGGGCCTATAATTCACCCCTCCACTTT.

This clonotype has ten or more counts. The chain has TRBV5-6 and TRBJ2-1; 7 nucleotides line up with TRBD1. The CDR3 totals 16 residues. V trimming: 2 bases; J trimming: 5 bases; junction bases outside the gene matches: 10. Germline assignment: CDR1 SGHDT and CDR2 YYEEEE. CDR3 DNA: TGTGCCAGCAGCTTAACCGGACAGGACAACGACAATGAGCAGTTCTTC. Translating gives CASSLTGQDNDNEQFF.

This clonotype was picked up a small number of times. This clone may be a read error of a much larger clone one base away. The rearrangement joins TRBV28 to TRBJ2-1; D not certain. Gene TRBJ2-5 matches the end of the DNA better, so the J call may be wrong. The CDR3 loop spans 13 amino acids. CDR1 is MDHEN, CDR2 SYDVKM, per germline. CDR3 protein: CASSRATTETQYF. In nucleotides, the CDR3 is TGTGCCAGCAGTCGGGCCACCACGGAGACCCAGTACTTC.